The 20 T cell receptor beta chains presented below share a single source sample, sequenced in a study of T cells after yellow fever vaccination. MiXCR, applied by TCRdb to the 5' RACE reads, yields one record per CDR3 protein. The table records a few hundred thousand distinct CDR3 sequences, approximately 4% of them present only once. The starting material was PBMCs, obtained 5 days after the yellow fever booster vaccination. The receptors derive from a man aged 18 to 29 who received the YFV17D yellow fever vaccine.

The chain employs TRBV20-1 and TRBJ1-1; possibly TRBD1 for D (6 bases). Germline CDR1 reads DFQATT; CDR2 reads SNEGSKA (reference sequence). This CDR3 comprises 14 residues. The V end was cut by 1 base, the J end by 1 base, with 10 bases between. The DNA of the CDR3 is TGCAGTGCTAGAGTGGGGGCAGGGAACACTGAAGCTTTCTTT. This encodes CSARVGAGNTEAFF.

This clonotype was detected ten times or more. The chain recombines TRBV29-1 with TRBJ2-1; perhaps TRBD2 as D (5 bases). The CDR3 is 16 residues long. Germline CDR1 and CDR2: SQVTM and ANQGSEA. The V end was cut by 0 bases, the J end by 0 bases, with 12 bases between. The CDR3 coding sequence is TGCAGCGTTGAAGAAGATCGCGGGCGCTCCTACAATGAGCAGTTCTTC. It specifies CSVEEDRGRSYNEQFF.

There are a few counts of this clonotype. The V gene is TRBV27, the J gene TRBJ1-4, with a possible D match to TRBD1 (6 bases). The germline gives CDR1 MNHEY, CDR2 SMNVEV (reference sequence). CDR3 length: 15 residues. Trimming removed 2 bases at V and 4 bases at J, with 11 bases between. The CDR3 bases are TGTGCCAGCAGTTTAAAAGGGGGGCTTAATGAAAAACTGTTTTTT. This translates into CASSLKGGLNEKLFF.

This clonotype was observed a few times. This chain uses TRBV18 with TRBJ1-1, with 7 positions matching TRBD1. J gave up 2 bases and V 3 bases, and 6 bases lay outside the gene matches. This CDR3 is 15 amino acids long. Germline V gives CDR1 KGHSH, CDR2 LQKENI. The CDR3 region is CASSPFGTVNTEAFF. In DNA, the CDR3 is TGTGCCAGCTCACCCTTCGGGACAGTTAACACTGAAGCTTTCTTT.

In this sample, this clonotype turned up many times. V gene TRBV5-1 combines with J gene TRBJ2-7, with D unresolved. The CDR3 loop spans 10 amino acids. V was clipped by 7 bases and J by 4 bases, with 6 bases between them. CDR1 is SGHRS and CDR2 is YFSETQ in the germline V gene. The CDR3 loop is CASGVYEQYF. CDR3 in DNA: TGCGCCAGCGGAGTATACGAGCAGTACTTC.

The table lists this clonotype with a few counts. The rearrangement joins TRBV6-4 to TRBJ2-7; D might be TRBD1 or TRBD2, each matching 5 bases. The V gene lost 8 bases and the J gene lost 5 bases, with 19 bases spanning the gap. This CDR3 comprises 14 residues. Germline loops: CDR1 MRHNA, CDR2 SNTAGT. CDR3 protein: CASPTRERKDEQYV. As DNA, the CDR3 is TGTGCCAGCCCGACCAGGGAGAGAAAGGACGAGCAGTACGTC.

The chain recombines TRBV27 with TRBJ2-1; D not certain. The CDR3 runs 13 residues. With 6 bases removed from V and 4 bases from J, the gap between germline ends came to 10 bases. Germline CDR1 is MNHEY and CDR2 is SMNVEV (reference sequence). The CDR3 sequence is CASSDGPYNEQFF. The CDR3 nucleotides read TGTGCCAGCAGCGACGGACCGTACAATGAGCAGTTCTTC.

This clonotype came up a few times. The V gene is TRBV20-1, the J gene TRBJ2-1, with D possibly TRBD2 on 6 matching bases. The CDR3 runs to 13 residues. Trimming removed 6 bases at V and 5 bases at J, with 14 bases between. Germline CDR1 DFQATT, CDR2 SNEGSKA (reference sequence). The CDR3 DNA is TGCAGTGCCAGCCGGGACTTAGACAATGAGCAGTTCTTC. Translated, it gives CSASRDLDNEQFF.

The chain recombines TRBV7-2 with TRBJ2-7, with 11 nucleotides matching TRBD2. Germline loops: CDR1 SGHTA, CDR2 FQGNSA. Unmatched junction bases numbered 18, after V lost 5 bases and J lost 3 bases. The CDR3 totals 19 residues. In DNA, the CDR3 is TGTGCCAGCAGCCCGACCTTCGCCACTAGCGGGGGCTACCTCTACGAGCAGTACTTC. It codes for CASSPTFATSGGYLYEQYF.

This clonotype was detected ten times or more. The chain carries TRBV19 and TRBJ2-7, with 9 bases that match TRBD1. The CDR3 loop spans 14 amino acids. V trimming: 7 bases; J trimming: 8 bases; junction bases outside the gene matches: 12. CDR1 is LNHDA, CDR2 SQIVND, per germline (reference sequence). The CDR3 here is CASNTGTGIWKQYF. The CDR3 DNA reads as TGTGCCAGTAATACCGGGACAGGGATTTGGAAGCAGTACTTC.

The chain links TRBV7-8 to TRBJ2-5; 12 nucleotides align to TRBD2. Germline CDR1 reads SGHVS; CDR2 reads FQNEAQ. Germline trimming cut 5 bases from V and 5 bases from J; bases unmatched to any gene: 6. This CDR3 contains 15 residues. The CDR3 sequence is CASSRGGTSGETQYF. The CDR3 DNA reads TGTGCCAGCAGCCGAGGGGGGACTAGCGGGGAGACCCAGTACTTC. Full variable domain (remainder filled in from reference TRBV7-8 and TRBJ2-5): GAGVSQSPRYKVAKRGQDVALRCDPISGHVSLFWYQQALGQGPEFLTYFQNEAQLDKSGLPSDRFFAERPEGSVSTLKIQRTQQEDSAVYLCASSRGGTSGETQYFGPGTRLLVL.

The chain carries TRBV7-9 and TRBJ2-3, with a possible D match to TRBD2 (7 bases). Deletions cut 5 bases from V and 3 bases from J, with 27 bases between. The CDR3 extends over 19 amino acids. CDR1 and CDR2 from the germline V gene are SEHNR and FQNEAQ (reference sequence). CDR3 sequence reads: CASSGGGHGGISWTDTQYF. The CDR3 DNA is TGTGCCAGCAGCGGCGGGGGACATGGCGGGATTTCGTGGACAGATACGCAGTATTTT. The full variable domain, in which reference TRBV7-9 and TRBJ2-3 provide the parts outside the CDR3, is DTGVSQNPRHKITKRGQNVTFRCDPISEHNRLYWYRQTLGQGPEFLTYFQNEAQLEKSRLLSDRFSAERPKGSFSTLEIQRTEQGDSAMYLCASSGGGHGGISWTDTQYFGPGTRLTVL.

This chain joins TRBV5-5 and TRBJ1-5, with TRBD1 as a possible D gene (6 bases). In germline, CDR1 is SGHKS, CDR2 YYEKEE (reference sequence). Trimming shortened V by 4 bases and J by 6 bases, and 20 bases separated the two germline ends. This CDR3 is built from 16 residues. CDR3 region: CASSRTRGGPGQPQHF. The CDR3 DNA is TGTGCCAGCAGCCGGACCCGGGGGGGGCCAGGTCAGCCCCAGCATTTT.

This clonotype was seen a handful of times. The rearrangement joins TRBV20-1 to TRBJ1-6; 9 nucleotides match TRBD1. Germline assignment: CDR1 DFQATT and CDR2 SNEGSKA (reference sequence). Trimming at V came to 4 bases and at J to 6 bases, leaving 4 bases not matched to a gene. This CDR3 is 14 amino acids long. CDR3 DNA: TGCAGTGCTACCGGGACAGGGATTAATTCACCCCTCCACTTT. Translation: CSATGTGINSPLHF.

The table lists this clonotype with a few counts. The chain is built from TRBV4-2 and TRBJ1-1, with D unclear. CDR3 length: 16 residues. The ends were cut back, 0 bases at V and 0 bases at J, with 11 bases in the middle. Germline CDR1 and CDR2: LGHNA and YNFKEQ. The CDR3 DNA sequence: TGTGCCAGCAGCCAAGACGCCACGACTATGAACACTGAAGCTTTCTTT. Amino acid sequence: CASSQDATTMNTEAFF.

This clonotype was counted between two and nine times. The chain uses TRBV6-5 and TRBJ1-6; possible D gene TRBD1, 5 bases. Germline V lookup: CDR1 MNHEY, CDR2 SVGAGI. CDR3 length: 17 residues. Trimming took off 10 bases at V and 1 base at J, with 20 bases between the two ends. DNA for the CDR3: TGTGCCACCCTGCCCGGGGCTGCGCGGTCCTATAATTCACCCCTCCACTTT. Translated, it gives CATLPGAARSYNSPLHF.

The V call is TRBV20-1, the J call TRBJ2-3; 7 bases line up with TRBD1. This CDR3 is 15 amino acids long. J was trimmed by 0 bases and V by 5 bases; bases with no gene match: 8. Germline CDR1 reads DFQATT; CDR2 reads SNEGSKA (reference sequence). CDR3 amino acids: CSAEQDRTSTDTQYF. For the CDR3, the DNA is TGCAGTGCTGAACAGGACAGGACTAGCACAGATACGCAGTATTTT.

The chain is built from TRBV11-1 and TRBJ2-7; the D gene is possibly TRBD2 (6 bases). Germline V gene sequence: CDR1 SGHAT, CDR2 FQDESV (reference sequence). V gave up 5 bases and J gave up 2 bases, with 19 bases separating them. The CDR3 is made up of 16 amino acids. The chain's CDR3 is CASSPRRGTSTYEQYF. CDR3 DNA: TGTGCCAGCAGCCCGAGACGGGGGACCAGCACCTACGAGCAGTACTTC.

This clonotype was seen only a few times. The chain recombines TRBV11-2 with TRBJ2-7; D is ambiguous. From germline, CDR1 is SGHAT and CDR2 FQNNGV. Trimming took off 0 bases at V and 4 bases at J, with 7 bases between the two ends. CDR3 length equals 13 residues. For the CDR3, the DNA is TGTGCCAGCAGCTTAGAGCCGCCTTACGAGCAGTACGTC. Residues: CASSLEPPYEQYV.

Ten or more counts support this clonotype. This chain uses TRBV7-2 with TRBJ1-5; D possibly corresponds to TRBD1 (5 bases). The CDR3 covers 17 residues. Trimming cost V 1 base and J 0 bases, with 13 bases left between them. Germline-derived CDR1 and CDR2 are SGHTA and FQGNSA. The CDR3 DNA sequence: TGTGCCAGCAGCTTAGACGGGGGAGAATATAGCAATCAGCCCCAGCATTTT. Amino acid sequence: CASSLDGGEYSNQPQHF.